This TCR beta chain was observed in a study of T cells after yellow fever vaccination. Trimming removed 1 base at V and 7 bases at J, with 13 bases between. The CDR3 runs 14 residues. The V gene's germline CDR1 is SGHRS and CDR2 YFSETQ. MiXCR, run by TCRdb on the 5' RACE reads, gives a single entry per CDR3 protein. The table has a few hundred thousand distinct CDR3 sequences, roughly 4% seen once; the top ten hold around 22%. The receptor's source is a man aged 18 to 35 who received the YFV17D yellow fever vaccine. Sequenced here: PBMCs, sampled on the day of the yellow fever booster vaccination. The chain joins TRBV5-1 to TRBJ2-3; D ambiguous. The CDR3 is CASSLTPSVNTQYF. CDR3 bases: TGCGCCAGCAGCTTGACTCCAAGTGTAAATACGCAGTATTTT. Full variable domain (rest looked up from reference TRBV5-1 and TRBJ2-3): KAGVTQTPRYLIKTRGQQVTLSCSPISGHRSVSWYQQTPGQGLQFLFEYFSETQRNKGNFPGRFSGRQFSNSRSEMNVSTLELGDSALYLCASSLTPSVNTQYFGPGTRLTVL.